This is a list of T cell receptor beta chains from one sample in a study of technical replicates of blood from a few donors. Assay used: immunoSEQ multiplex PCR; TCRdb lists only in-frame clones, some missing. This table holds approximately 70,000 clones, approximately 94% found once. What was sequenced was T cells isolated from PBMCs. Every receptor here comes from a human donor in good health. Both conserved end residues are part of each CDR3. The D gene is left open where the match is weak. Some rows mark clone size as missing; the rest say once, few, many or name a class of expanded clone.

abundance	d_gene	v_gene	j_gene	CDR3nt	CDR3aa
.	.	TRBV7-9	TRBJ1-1	TGTGCCAGCACCCCAATACGAGTGAACACTGAAGCTTTCTTT	CASTPIRVNTEAFF
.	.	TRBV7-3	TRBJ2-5	TGTGCCAGCAGCTTAACAGTGACAGGGACCCAGTACTTC	CASSLTVTGTQYF
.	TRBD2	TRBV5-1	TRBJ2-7	TGCGCCAGCAGCCCCTTGGGACTAGCGGGAGGGCGTCACGAGCAGTACTTC	CASSPLGLAGGRHEQYF
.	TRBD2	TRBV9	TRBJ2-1	TGTGCCAGCAGCCCGTTTAGCGGGACGAACAATGAGCAGTTCTTC	CASSPFSGTNNEQFF
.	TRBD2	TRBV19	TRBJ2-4	TGTGCCAGTAGTATGGGCGGGAGCGCGGCCAAAAACATTCAGTACTTC	CASSMGGSAAKNIQYF
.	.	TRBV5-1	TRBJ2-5	TGCGCCAGCAGCTTGGTAGGGGTCCAAGAGACCCAGTACTTC	CASSLVGVQETQYF
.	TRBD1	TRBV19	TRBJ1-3	TGTGCCAGTAGTCCCCAGGGGGCTATGAACACCATATATTTT	CASSPQGAMNTIYF
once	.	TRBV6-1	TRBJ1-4	TGTGCCAGCAGTGAACGATTTACTACTGAAAAACTGTTTTTT	CASSERFTTEKLFF
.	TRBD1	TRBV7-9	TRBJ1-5	TGTGCCAGCAGTCCCGGGACAGGCCTTAATCAGCCCCAGCATTTT	CASSPGTGLNQPQHF
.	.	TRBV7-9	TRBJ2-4	TGTGCCAGCAGCCACGTAGTTGGGGAGTTGAGCATTCAGTACTTC	CASSHVVGELSIQYF
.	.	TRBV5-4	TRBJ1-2	TGTGCCAGCAGCTTTAACGGTAACTATGGCTACACCTTC	CASSFNGNYGYTF
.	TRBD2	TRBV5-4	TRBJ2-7	TGTGCCAGCAGCTTGAAGCGGGAAATCAACGAGCAGTACTTC	CASSLKREINEQYF
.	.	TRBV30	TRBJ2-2	TGTGCCTGGAGAACTCCCCACACCGGGGAGCTGTTTTTT	CAWRTPHTGELFF
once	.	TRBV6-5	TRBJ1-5	TGTGCCAGCAGCAGCATAACATCAGGGGTTCAGCCCCAGCATTTT	CASSSITSGVQPQHF
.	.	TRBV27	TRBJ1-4	TGTGCCAGCAGTTTATTTCAGGGTATTGAAAAACTGTTTTTT	CASSLFQGIEKLFF
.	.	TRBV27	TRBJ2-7	TGTGCCAGCAGTATCTCTACGTCTTCCTACGAGCAGTACTTC	CASSISTSSYEQYF
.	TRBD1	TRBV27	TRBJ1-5	TGTGCCAGCAGTTTATGGGCACAGGGGGTCTATAGCAATCAGCCCCAGCATTTT	CASSLWAQGVYSNQPQHF
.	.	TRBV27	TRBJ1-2	TGTGCCAGCAGTCTCAGAACAGGGTATGGCTACACCTTC	CASSLRTGYGYTF
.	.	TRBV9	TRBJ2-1	TGTGCCAGCAGCGTAGAGTCCGAGATCAATGAGCAGTTCTTC	CASSVESEINEQFF
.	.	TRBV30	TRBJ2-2	TGTGCCTGGAGTCCGGGACACTACACCGGGGAGCTGTTTTTT	CAWSPGHYTGELFF
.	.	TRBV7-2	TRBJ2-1	TGTGCCAGCAGCTTATCTGCGGGATCCTACAATGAGCAGTTCTTC	CASSLSAGSYNEQFF
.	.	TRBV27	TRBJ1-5	TGTGCCAGCAGTAAAGTAAGGGGTCAGCCCCAGCATTTT	CASSKVRGQPQHF
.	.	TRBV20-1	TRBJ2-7	TGCAGTGCTAGTTCCCTCTACGAGCAGTACTTC	CSASSLYEQYF
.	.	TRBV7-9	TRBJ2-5	TGTGCCAGCAGCTCCGAGGGGACACGGCAAGAGACCCAGTACTTC	CASSSEGTRQETQYF
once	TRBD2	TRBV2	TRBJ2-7	TGTGCCAGCAGTTGGACTAGCGGGAGGAACGAGCAGTACTTC	CASSWTSGRNEQYF
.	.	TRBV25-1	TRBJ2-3	TGTGCCAGCAGCCTAATCGGGGGAGGCACAGATACGCAGTATTTT	CASSLIGGGTDTQYF
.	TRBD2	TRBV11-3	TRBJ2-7	TGTGCCAGCAGCCCCGGGACTAGTGCGGGCGAGCAGTACTTC	CASSPGTSAGEQYF
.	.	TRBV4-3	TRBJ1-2	TGCGCCAGCAGCCAAGAGGTTTTCCCAGCGGACTATGGCTACACCTTC	CASSQEVFPADYGYTF
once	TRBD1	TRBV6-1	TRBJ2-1	TGTGCCAGCAGTGAGGGACAGCCAATTTACAATGAGCAGTTCTTC	CASSEGQPIYNEQFF
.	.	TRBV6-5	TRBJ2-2	TGTGCCAGCAGTTACTCCCGAGGAACCGGGGAGCTGTTTTTT	CASSYSRGTGELFF
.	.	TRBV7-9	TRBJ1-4	TGTGCCAGCAGCTTCGGGTATCCTGAAAAACTGTTTTTT	CASSFGYPEKLFF
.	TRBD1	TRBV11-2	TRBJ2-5	TGTGCCAGCAGGAACAGGGGGCTAAGAGAGACCCAGTACTTC	CASRNRGLRETQYF
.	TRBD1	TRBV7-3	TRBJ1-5	TGTGCCAGCAGCGGCTGGACAGGGGCTAGTCAGCCCCAGCATTTT	CASSGWTGASQPQHF
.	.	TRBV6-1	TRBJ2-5	TGTGCCAGCACTATAGACAGTTTCGAGACCCAGTACTTC	CASTIDSFETQYF
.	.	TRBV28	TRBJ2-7	TGTGCCAGCAGTTACCAGGACACCTACGAGCAGTACTTC	CASSYQDTYEQYF
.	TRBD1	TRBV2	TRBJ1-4	TGTGCCAGCATCGCAGGGGGGTCTAGTAATGAAAAACTGTTTTTT	CASIAGGSSNEKLFF
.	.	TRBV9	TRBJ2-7	TGTGCCAGCAGTGACTCAAACAGGAACTATTCCTACGAGCAGTACTTC	CASSDSNRNYSYEQYF
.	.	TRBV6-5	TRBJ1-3	TGTGCCAGCAGTTACAGAGGCTCTGGAAACACCATATATTTT	CASSYRGSGNTIYF
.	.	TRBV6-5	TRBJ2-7	TGTGCCAGCAGTTACGACCCCTACCTGACAGAGACGGAGCAGTACTTC	CASSYDPYLTETEQYF
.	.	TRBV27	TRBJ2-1	TGTGCCAGCGCCCAGGGTTACTCCTACAATGAGCAGTTCTTC	CASAQGYSYNEQFF
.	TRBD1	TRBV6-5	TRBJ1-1	TGTGCCAGCAGCCTCTCCCCGGGGGACAGTAAAGCTTTCTTT	CASSLSPGDSKAFF
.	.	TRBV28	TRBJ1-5	TGTGCCAGTAAACAGGCCCCCTCCGTAATCAGCAATCAGCCCCAGCATTTT	CASKQAPSVISNQPQHF
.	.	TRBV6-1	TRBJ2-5	TGTGCCAGCCAAGACAGTATCTTAGAGACCCAGTACTTC	CASQDSILETQYF
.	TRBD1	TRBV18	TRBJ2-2	TGTGCCAGCTCACCGGGACAGGGGCTCGGCACCGGGGAGCTGTTTTTT	CASSPGQGLGTGELFF
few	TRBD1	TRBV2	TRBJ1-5	TGTGCCAGCAGGACAGAGGGGGCTGGGAATCAGCCCCAGCATTTT	CASRTEGAGNQPQHF
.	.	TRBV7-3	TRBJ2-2	TGTGCCAGCAGCCGTTTACAGGGAGCCGGGGAGCTGTTTTTT	CASSRLQGAGELFF
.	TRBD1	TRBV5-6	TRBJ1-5	TGTGCCAGCAGCTTAAGTATAGGGGGCGGTCAGCCCCAGCATTTT	CASSLSIGGGQPQHF
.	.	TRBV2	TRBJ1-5	TGTGCCAGCAGTCCCGGGACACACAATCAGCCCCAGCATTTT	CASSPGTHNQPQHF
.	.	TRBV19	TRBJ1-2	TGTGCCAGTAGTTCGGACCGGGAGTATGGCTACACCTTC	CASSSDREYGYTF
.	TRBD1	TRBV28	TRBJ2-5	TGTGCCAGCAGTTTCATGGACAGGGGCAAGACCCAGTACTTC	CASSFMDRGKTQYF
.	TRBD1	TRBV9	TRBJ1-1	TGTGCCAGCAGCCCATCCGGGACAGGGGGAACTGAAGCTTTCTTT	CASSPSGTGGTEAFF
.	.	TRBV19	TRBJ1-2	TGTGCCAGTAGCCGAGGTTATGGCTACACCTTC	CASSRGYGYTF
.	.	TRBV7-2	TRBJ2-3	TGTGCCAGCAGCTTAGTTACTCTCACAGATACGCAGTATTTT	CASSLVTLTDTQYF
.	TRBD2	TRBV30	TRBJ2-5	TGTGCCTGGAGTGCCGGGACTAGCGGGACATGGGAGACCCAGTACTTC	CAWSAGTSGTWETQYF
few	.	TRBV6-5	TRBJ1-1	TGTGCCAGCAGTTACTCACAGAACACTGAAGCTTTCTTT	CASSYSQNTEAFF
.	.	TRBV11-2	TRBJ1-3	TGTGCCAGCAGCCGTATACAGGGTTCTGGAAACACCATATATTTT	CASSRIQGSGNTIYF
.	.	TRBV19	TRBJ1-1	TGTGCCAGTAGTAGGGGACATCCGAACACTGAAGCTTTCTTT	CASSRGHPNTEAFF
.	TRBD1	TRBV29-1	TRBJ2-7	TGCAGCGTTGATGGGACAGGGTCTGGCGAGCAGTACTTC	CSVDGTGSGEQYF
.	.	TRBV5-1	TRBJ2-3	TGCGCCAGCAGCTCACTAGGGAGGTTAGATACGCAGTATTTT	CASSSLGRLDTQYF